The 10 T cell receptor beta chains presented below share a single source sample, sequenced in a study of spatial heterogeneity in lung cancer. Study outcomes and limitations: Tumor mutation counts were tracked by expanded intratumoral alpha and beta TCR counts.

MiXCR was run by TCRdb on the 5' RACE reads, yielding one entry per CDR3 protein. The table shows some 15,000 distinct CDR3 sequences, with approximately 4.5% occurring only once. These receptors are not linked to any known antigen. Documented time point: sample taken at primary tumor resection. Source: lung tumor tissue, taken at surgery. The origin of the receptors is a female donor with early-stage non-small cell lung cancer.

This clonotype has a count of ten or more. J is TRBJ2-6 and V is TRBV9; 9 positions match TRBD1. V lost 6 bases to trimming and J lost 0 bases; unmatched junction nucleotides: 10. The CDR3 consists of 18 residues. CDR1 is SGDLS, CDR2 YYNGEE, per germline. CDR3 amino acids: CASTRGGTGHSGANVLTF. CDR3 DNA sequence: TGTGCCAGCACCAGAGGGGGGACAGGGCACTCTGGGGCCAACGTCCTGACTTTC.

This clonotype was seen at least ten times. V and J are TRBV9 and TRBJ2-3; the match to TRBD2 covers 9 bases. Trimming cost V 1 base and J 6 bases; bases outside gene matches: 6. CDR3 length: 15 residues. Germline V lookup: CDR1 SGDLS, CDR2 YYNGEE. The CDR3 spells CASSVNAGGPDTQYF. The CDR3 bases are TGTGCCAGCAGCGTAAATGCGGGGGGGCCGGATACGCAGTATTTT.

By its share, this clonotype is medium-sized. In DNA, the CDR3 is TGTGCCAGCAGTTTCGCGGCAGCCCAAGAGACCCAGTACTTC. Its translation is CASSFAAAQETQYF. The chain has TRBV12-3 or TRBV12-4 and TRBJ2-5; D gene unclear. This CDR3 contains 14 residues. Trimming stripped 3 bases from V and 1 base from J, with 9 bases between.

Many counts were recorded for this clonotype. The J gene is TRBJ2-7, the V gene TRBV5-1, with 8 bases that match TRBD2. V lost 3 bases, J lost 0 bases, and 5 bases stayed unmatched. The CDR3 contains 15 residues. Germline assignment: CDR1 SGHRS and CDR2 YFSETQ. The CDR3 bases are TGCGCCAGCAGCTCCCCCCGGGGGGGCTCCTACGAGCAGTACTTC. Residues: CASSSPRGGSYEQYF.

This clonotype is medium-sized within its sample. The gene calls are TRBV18 and TRBJ2-1, with D perhaps matching TRBD2 (7 bases). V was trimmed by 4 bases and J by 6 bases, leaving 22 bases between them. The CDR3 totals 17 residues. The germline V gene has CDR1 KGHSH and CDR2 LQKENI. CDR3 amino acids: CASSLILWAGARNEQFF. CDR3 DNA: TGTGCCAGCTCACTCATCCTCTGGGCGGGGGCGCGCAATGAGCAGTTCTTC. The full variable domain, its missing parts supplied by reference TRBV18 and TRBJ2-1, is NAGVMQNPRHLVRRRGQEARLRCSPMKGHSHVYWYRQLPEEGLKFMVYLQKENIIDESGMPKERFSAEFPKEGPSILRIQQVVRGDSAAYFCASSLILWAGARNEQFFGPGTRLTVL.

This clonotype was observed at least ten times. The rearrangement uses TRBV7-9 and TRBJ2-7; D is uncertain. V was pared by 3 bases and J by 1 base, with 4 bases between. Germline V CDR1 and CDR2: SEHNR, FQNEAQ (reference sequence). The CDR3 covers 12 residues. CDR3 nucleotides: TGTGCCAGCAGCTTCGCGTCCTACGAGCAGTACTTC. Translating it yields CASSFASYEQYF.

This clonotype has a count of ten or more. In DNA form, the CDR3 reads TGTGCCAGCACTCCCCGGGACAGGGGAACAGATACGCAGTATTTT. This gives the protein CASTPRDRGTDTQYF. This chain connects TRBV2 to TRBJ2-3, with 10 bases identical to TRBD1. Germline loops: CDR1 SNHLY, CDR2 FYNNEI. The CDR3 sequence is 15 residues long. The junction had 7 bases not matched to a gene; V was cut back by 7 bases and J by 3 bases.

By sample fraction, this clonotype is medium-sized. The V call is TRBV7-2, the J call TRBJ1-5; TRBD1 aligns across 7 bases. The CDR3 is made up of 16 amino acids. With 4 bases clipped from V and 3 bases from J, the junction kept 9 bases outside the gene matches. Germline lookup yields CDR1 SGHTA and CDR2 FQGNSA. The CDR3, as DNA: TGTGCCAGCAGCTCGCGCTTGGGACAGTACAATCAGCCCCAGCATTTT. Translated: CASSSRLGQYNQPQHF. Filled out from reference TRBV7-2 and TRBJ1-5, the complete variable domain reads GAGVSQSPSNKVTEKGKDVELRCDPISGHTALYWYRQSLGQGLEFLIYFQGNSAPDKSGLPSDRFSAERTGGSVSTLTIQRTQQEDSAVYLCASSSRLGQYNQPQHFGDGTRLSIL.

This clonotype was seen ten or more times. The chain employs TRBV12-3 or TRBV12-4 and TRBJ1-2; tentative D call: TRBD1 (6 bases). The CDR3 loop spans 12 amino acids. Trimming removed 3 bases at V and 6 bases at J, with 8 bases between. The CDR3 region has the DNA TGTGCCAGCAGTTTTGCAGGGGATGGCTACACCTTC. Its translation is CASSFAGDGYTF.

This clonotype was seen at least ten times. V usage is TRBV10-1 and J usage is TRBJ2-7; 8 bases match TRBD2. The length of the CDR3 is 13 residues. Per the germline V gene, CDR1 is WNHNN and CDR2 is SYGVQD (reference sequence). CDR3 DNA sequence: TGCGCTCCGCGGGGGGTCGCCTACTACGAGCAGTACTTC. It encodes CAPRGVAYYEQYF.